This section outlines one T cell receptor (beta chain) sequence together with its context. It has no known antigen specificity. Base quality data are lacking; no much larger clone is found one base away. The donors were healthy, HIV-negative adults who had no recently reported acute infections or vaccinations. All donors were Caucasian adults living in Nashville, Tennessee, USA. Magnetic negative selection was used to enrich CD4+ T cells, after which naive cells were positively selected on CD45RA and the negative fraction became the memory subset. Blood was obtained by leukapheresis, after which PBMCs were separated by Ficoll-Histopaque density gradient centrifugation and cryopreserved in liquid nitrogen vapor phase. Analytical flow cytometry was used to check the purity and quantity of each magnetically sorted T cell population. Genomic DNA was isolated from every sorted fraction and measured by UV absorbance on a Nanodrop 2000c.

The data belong to a study of shared clonotypes between healthy human individuals (TCRdb year 2020). Background on the whole study: The cohort included three men and two women between 18 and 49 years of age. To increase sequencing depth and limit assay-specific biases, different laboratories used diverse techniques to prepare libraries and sequence TCR repertoires. Between about 0.8 and 9 billion PBMCs per donor were obtained by leukapheresis. For each donor, CD4 naive and CD4 memory were each run on three plates, CD8 naive on two plates, and CD8 memory on one plate. To estimate repertoire size and how much clonotype sharing occurs between individuals, the study deeply sequenced the blood TCR repertoires of about five healthy adults.

TCR CDR3 regions were amplified from genomic DNA by multiplex PCR using the deep immunoSEQ assay. Genomic DNA extracted from each cell subset was distributed evenly over all wells of several immunoSEQ 96-well plates, and each plate served as one replicate. For sorted subsets, 200 ng of genomic DNA, equivalent to roughly 33,000 T cell genomes, went into each replicate PCR. Purified libraries were quantified with a Qubit 3.0 fluorometer, sized on a Bioanalyzer 2100, and re-quantified with the KAPA Library Quantification kit. Each immunoSEQ 96-well plate was sequenced on its own single-read 150-cycle Illumina NextSeq 550 flow cell. From the authors' description of their analysis: Because only junctional sequences without quality scores were contained in the immunoSEQ output, filtering matching that applied to full-length reads could not be performed. Sequences were annotated with PyIR, a Python wrapper for IgBLAST v1.9, using IMGT germline references to assign V/J genes and CDR3. Any read was removed if the V/J assignment was weak (E-value above 1e-6), the CDR3 was missing, or the read contained stop codons, out-of-frame junctions, or ambiguous translated residues. V3J clonotypes were defined by identical inferred V gene, J gene, and CDR3 amino acid sequence. To compute the percentage overlap between repertoires, the number of shared unique clonotypes was divided by the size of the smaller repertoire. Richness of each repertoire was evaluated using RTK rarefaction, the Chao1 estimator, and Recon v2.1 estimates of unobserved clonotypes. For all TCRbeta clonotypes obtained by the gDNA method from four donors, generation probabilities were computed with OLGA. TCRdb stores this immuneACCESS table with in-frame sequences only. Part of the clones is absent; in the studies checked, under half of the shortfall reflects unresolved V genes, and no reason is known for the rest. That table furnishes V, J and clone size, whereas the DNA furnished D and trimming. The sample yields 2 million to 2.5 million clones; just over 90% were counted once. The ten largest clones take up 0.35% to 0.5% of the sample.

What the work shows at the level of the full study, not this receptor alone: Compared with non-shared clonotypes, the clonotypes found in all four sorted-subset donors had higher generation probabilities. Pairwise subsampling indicated that sequencing depth was expected to affect the degree of clonotype sharing among donors. The small number of donors limited the genetic and exposure-history diversity represented. Sharing across four donors was observed for 4.5% to 6.5% of naive CD4, 3.5% of naive CD8, roughly 2.4% of memory CD4, and about 0.4% of memory CD8 clonotypes. Incomplete sequencing was indicated by rarefaction of sorted-subset datasets, despite the large sequencing depth. Sampling was restricted to blood, and TCR repertoires in tissues likely differ from the TCR repertoires found in blood. Estimated clonotype richness was generally larger for naive than for memory subsets.

Spanning cysteine to phenylalanine, the CDR3 consists of 15 amino acids. CDR3 DNA only is kept here, 45 bases in frame from base 1. V drops 4 bases and J drops 3 bases, leaving 16 bases in between. The germline V gene specifies LGHNA as CDR1 and YNFKEQ as CDR2. The rearranged chain carries TRBV4-2 and TRBJ2-7; TRBD2 is a possible D gene, resting on 6 matching bases. The receptor's source is a man aged 18 to 35 in good health. Some clones in this sample may be carry-over from other donors' samples. Sequenced: naive CD4+ T cells from PBMCs. In the paper's terms, the cell subset or site label means: CD45RA+ positively selected. The CDR3 here reads CASSPTEGALYEQYF. The nucleotides are TGTGCCAGCAGCCCTACGGAGGGTGCTCTCTACGAGCAGTACTTC.